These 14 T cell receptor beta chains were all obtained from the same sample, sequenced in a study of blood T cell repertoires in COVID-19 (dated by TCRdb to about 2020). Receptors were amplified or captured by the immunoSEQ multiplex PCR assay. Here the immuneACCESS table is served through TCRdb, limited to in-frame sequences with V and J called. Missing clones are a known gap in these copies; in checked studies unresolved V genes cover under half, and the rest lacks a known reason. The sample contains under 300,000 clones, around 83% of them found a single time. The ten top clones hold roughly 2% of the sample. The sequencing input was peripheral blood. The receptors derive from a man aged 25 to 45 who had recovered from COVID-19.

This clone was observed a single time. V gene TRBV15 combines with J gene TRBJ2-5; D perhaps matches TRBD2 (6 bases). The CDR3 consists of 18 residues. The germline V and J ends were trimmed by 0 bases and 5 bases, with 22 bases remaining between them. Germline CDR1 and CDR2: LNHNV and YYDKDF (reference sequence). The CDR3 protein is CATSRDTGLSGYPETQYF. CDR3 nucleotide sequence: TGTGCCACCAGCAGAGATACGGGACTTAGCGGTTATCCGGAGACCCAGTACTTC.

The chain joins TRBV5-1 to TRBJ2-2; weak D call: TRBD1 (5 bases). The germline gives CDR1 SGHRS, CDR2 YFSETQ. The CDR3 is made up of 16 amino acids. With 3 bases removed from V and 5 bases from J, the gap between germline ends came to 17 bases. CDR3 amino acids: CASSYLQGRRTGELFF. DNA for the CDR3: TGCGCCAGCAGCTACCTTCAGGGTCGGCGAACCGGGGAGCTGTTTTTT.

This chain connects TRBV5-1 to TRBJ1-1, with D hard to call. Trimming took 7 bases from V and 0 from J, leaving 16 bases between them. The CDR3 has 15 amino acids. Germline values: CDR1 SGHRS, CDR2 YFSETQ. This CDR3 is CASGVSRTMNTEAFF. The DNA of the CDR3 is TGCGCCAGCGGAGTTTCCCGAACGATGAACACTGAAGCTTTCTTT.

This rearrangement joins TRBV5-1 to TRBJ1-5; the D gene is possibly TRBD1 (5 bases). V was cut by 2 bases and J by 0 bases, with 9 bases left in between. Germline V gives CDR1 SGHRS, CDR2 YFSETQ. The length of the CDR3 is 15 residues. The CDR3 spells CASSLRGDSNQPQHF. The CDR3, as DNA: TGCGCCAGCAGCTTAAGGGGCGATAGCAATCAGCCCCAGCATTTT.

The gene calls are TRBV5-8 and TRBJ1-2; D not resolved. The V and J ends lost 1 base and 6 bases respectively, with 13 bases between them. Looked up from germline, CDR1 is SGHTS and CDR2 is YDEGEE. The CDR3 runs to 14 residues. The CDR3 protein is CASSLRDGRDGYTF. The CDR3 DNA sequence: TGTGCCAGCAGCTTGAGAGATGGGAGGGATGGCTACACCTTC. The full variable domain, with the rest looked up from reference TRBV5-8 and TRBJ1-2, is EAGVTQSPTHLIKTRGQQATLRCSPISGHTSVYWYQQALGLGLQFLLWYDEGEERNRGNFPPRFSGRQFPNYSSELNVNALELEDSALYLCASSLRDGRDGYTFGSGTRLTVV.

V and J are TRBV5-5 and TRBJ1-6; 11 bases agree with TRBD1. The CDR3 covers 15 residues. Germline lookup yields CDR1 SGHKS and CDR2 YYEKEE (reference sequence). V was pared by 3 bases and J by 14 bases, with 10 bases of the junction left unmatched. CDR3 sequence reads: CASSSDPGQGAALHF. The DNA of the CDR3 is TGTGCCAGCAGCTCGGACCCTGGACAGGGGGCGGCCCTCCACTTT.

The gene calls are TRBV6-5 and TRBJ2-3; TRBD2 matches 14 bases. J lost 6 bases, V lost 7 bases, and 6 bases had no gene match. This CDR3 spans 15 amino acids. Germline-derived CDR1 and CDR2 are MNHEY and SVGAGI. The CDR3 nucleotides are TGTGCCAGCAACCCGACTAGCGGGGGGGCCGATACGCAGTATTTT. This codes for CASNPTSGGADTQYF.

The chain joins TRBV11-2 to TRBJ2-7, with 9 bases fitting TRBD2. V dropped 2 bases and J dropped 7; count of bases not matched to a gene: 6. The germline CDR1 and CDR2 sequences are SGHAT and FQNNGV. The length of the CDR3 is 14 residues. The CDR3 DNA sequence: TGTGCCAGCAGCTTAATGCGGGGGGGTCGAGAGCAGTACTTC. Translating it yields CASSLMRGGREQYF.

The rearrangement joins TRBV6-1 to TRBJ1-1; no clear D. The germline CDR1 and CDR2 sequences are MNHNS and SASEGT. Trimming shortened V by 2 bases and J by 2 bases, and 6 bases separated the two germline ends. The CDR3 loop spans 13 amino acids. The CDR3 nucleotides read TGTGCCAGCAGTGAAAGAGGAAACACTGAAGCTTTCTTT. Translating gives CASSERGNTEAFF.

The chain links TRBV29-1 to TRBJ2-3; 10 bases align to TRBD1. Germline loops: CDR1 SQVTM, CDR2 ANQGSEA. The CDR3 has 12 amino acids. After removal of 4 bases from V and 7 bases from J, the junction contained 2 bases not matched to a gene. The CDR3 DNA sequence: TGCAGCGTTGGGGACAGGGGTTATACGCAGTATTTT. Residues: CSVGDRGYTQYF.

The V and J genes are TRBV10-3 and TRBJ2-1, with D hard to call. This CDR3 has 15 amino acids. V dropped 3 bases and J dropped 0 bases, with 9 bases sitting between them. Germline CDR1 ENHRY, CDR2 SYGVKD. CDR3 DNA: TGTGCCATCAGTGATCGGAGTAGCTCCTACAATGAGCAGTTCTTC. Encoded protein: CAISDRSSSYNEQFF.

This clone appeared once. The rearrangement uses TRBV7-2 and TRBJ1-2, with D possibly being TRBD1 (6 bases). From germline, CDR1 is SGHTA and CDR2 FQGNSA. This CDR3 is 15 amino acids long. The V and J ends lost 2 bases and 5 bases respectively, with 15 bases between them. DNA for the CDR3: TGTGCCAGCAGCTTAATGAGCGACAGGACTTATGGCTACACCTTC. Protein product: CASSLMSDRTYGYTF.

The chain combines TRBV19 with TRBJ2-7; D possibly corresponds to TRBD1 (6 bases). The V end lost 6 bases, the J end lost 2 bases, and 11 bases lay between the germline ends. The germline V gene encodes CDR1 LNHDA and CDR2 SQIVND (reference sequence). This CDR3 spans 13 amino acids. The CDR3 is CASRAQGTYEQYF. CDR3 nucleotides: TGTGCCAGTAGGGCACAGGGAACCTACGAGCAGTACTTC.

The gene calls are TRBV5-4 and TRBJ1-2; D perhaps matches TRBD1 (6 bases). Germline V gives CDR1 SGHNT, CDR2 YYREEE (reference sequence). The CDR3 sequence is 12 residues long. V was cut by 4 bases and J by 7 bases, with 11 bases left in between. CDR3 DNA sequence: TGTGCCAGCAGCCCTCAGGGGTTTGGCTACACCTTC. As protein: CASSPQGFGYTF.